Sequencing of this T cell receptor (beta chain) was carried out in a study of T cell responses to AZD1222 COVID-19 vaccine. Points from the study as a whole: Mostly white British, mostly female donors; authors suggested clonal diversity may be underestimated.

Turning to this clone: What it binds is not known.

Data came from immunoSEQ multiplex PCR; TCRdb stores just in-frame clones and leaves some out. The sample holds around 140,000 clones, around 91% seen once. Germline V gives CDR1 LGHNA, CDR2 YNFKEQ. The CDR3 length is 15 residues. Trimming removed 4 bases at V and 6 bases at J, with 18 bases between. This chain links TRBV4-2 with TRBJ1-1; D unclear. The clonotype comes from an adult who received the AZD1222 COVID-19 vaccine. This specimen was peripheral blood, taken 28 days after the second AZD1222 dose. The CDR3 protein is CASSRGGGDSAEAFF. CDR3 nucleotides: TGTGCCAGCAGCCGCGGTGGCGGGGATTCAGCTGAAGCTTTCTTT.